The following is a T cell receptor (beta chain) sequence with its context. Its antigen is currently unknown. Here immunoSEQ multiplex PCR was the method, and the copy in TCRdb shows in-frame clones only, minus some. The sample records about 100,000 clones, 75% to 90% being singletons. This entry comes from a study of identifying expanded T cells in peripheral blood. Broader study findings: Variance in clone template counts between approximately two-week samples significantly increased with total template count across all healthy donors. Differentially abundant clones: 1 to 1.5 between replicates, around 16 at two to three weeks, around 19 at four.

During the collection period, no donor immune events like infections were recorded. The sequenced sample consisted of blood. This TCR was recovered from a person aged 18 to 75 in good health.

CDR3 in DNA: TGTGCCAGCAGCCACACCGGGACAGGCTCCTACTATGGCTACACCTTC. Translating it yields CASSHTGTGSYYGYTF. The chain has TRBV11-2 and TRBJ1-2, with 8 bases lining up with TRBD1. Germline trimming cut 5 bases from V and 3 bases from J; bases unmatched to any gene: 11. The CDR3 contains 16 residues. Germline CDR1 and CDR2: SGHAT and FQNNGV. The full variable domain, completed using reference TRBV11-2 and TRBJ1-2, is EAGVAQSPRYKIIEKRQSVAFWCNPISGHATLYWYQQILGQGPKLLIQFQNNGVVDDSQLPKDRFSAERLKGVDSTLKIQPAKLEDSAVYLCASSHTGTGSYYGYTFGSGTRLTVV.